A single sample is the source of the 30 T cell receptor beta chains below, sequenced in a study of T cells in Graves' hyperthyroidism and ophthalmopathy. Amplified regions were TCR beta CDR3 sequences from RNA transcripts. During a first-round RT-PCR of the TCR CDR3, the HTBI primer set was used. TCRdb reprocessed the multiplex PCR reads with MiXCR, giving one entry per CDR3 protein. This table has some 600,000 distinct CDR3 sequences, more than 11% appearing once. The sequenced material came from blood. The receptors stem from a woman aged 30 to 39 with Graves' hyperthyroidism that later progressed to Graves' ophthalmopathy.

There are a few counts of this clonotype. One junction end disagrees with the germline gene, perhaps due to a read error. The chain links TRBV19 to TRBJ1-4; 8 bases line up with TRBD1. The CDR3 is made up of 15 amino acids. The germline CDR1 and CDR2 sequences are LNHDA and SQIVND (reference sequence). The CDR3: CTSSIQGAGLEKLFF. The CDR3 DNA sequence: TGTACCAGTAGTATTCAGGGGGCCGGGCTTGAAAAACTGTTTTTT.

The table lists this clonotype with many counts. The chain carries TRBV19 and TRBJ2-2; 8 nucleotides match TRBD2. Germline CDR1 is LNHDA and CDR2 is SQIVND (reference sequence). V lost 2 bases to trimming and J lost 7 bases; unmatched junction nucleotides: 9. There are 16 residues in the CDR3. CDR3 sequence: CASSISGGTTVGELFF. DNA of the CDR3: TGTGCCAGTAGTATAAGCGGGGGTACGACGGTCGGGGAGCTGTTTTTT.

The chain uses TRBV6-1 and TRBJ1-2; 9 bases fit TRBD1. Germline values: CDR1 MNHNS, CDR2 SASEGT. CDR3 size: 14 residues. J lost 6 bases, V lost 5 bases, and 7 bases had no gene match. CDR3 DNA sequence: TGTGCCAGCAGTACCCCGACAGGGGGGAATGGCTACACCTTC. This codes for CASSTPTGGNGYTF.

The chain joins TRBV7-2 to TRBJ2-1; D not certain. The V gene's germline CDR1 is SGHTA and CDR2 FQGNSA. The CDR3 contains 15 residues. Trimming removed 3 bases at V and 2 bases at J, with 11 bases between. The CDR3 DNA follows: TGTGCCAGCAGCTTGGGTAGCCCCACCTACAATGAGCAGTTCTTC. As protein: CASSLGSPTYNEQFF.

This clonotype was recorded many times. This rearrangement joins TRBV12-3 or TRBV12-4 to TRBJ2-7; D call uncertain. The CDR3 loop spans 11 amino acids. Trimming shortened V by 5 bases and J by 3 bases, and 5 bases separated the two germline ends. The CDR3 DNA is TGTGCCAGCAGTAAAAGCTACGAGCAGTACTTC. Translated: CASSKSYEQYF.

This clonotype was seen many times. The chain uses TRBV27 and TRBJ1-4; D is uncertain. CDR1 MNHEY and CDR2 SMNVEV come from the germline V gene (reference sequence). Trimming took off 5 bases at V and 0 bases at J, with 13 bases between the two ends. CDR3 length: 16 amino acids. CDR3 bases: TGTGCCAGCAGTATACAGAGCCCTGCAACTAATGAAAAACTGTTTTTT. The encoded protein is CASSIQSPATNEKLFF.

This clonotype was seen many times. V and J are TRBV11-2 and TRBJ2-2; no clear D. The length of the CDR3 is 16 residues. Trimming took off 4 bases at V and 3 bases at J, with 15 bases between the two ends. The V gene's germline CDR1 is SGHAT and CDR2 FQNNGV. As DNA, the CDR3 is TGTGCCAGCAGCTCCCCCGGGCTGCGATACACCGGGGAGCTGTTTTTT. Protein product: CASSSPGLRYTGELFF.

Only a few counts were recorded for this clonotype. The genes are TRBV3-1 and TRBJ2-2; 9 bases map to TRBD2. The germline V gene encodes CDR1 LGHDT and CDR2 YNNKEL (reference sequence). The CDR3 contains 15 residues. The V segment lost 2 bases and the J segment 4 bases; nucleotides outside the gene matches: 2. The CDR3 loop is CASSQQAGGTGELFF. The CDR3, as DNA: TGTGCCAGCAGCCAACAAGCGGGAGGCACCGGGGAGCTGTTTTTT.

This clonotype was detected ten times or more. J is TRBJ2-1 and V is TRBV6-2 or TRBV6-3, with no clear D. Germline V lookup: CDR1 MNHEY, CDR2 SVGEGT. This CDR3 is built from 13 residues. Trimming removed 1 base from V and 0 bases from J, with 1 base in between. The CDR3 bases are TGTGCCAGCAGTTACTTCTCCTACAATGAGCAGTTCTTC. Amino acids: CASSYFSYNEQFF.

This clonotype was recorded many times. The V gene is TRBV30, the J gene TRBJ1-1; D is uncertain. The CDR3 spans 13 residues. V lost 0 bases to trimming and J lost 3 bases, with 8 bases between them. Germline-derived CDR1 and CDR2 are GTSNPN and SVGIG (reference sequence). CDR3 in amino acids: CAWSVHGDTEAFF. CDR3 nucleotides: TGTGCCTGGAGTGTACATGGGGACACTGAAGCTTTCTTT.

This clonotype was picked up many times. This chain connects TRBV29-1 to TRBJ1-4; D is uncertain. The CDR3 covers 13 residues. CDR1 and CDR2 (germline): SQVTM, ANQGSEA. The V end was cut by 4 bases, the J end by 0 bases, with 6 bases between. The CDR3 reads CSVGSSTNEKLFF. In DNA, the CDR3 is TGCAGCGTTGGTAGCTCAACTAATGAAAAACTGTTTTTT.

This clonotype was seen at least ten times. The chain links TRBV7-2 to TRBJ2-3; the D gene is possibly TRBD2 (7 bases). The CDR3 consists of 16 residues. Trimming removed 1 base from V and 5 bases from J, with 16 bases in between. Germline V CDR1 and CDR2: SGHTA, FQGNSA. The chain's CDR3 is CASSLVAGEGGDTQYF. CDR3 DNA sequence: TGTGCCAGCAGCTTAGTCGCGGGAGAAGGGGGAGATACGCAGTATTTT.

The table lists this clonotype with a few counts. This sequence joins TRBV3-1 and TRBJ2-7; 12 nucleotides match TRBD2. V was clipped by 5 bases and J by 1 base; unmatched bases: 3. CDR1 is LGHDT, CDR2 YNNKEL, per germline (reference sequence). The CDR3 sequence is 15 residues long. The DNA for the CDR3 is TGTGCCAGCAGCGCTAGCGGGAGGGGGTCCTACGAGCAGTACTTC. Translated: CASSASGRGSYEQYF.

The sample holds many counts of this clonotype. The chain joins TRBV27 to TRBJ2-1, with no clear D. Per the germline V gene, CDR1 is MNHEY and CDR2 is SMNVEV (reference sequence). The CDR3 has 14 residues. Trimming shortened V by 3 bases and J by 5 bases, and 11 bases separated the two germline ends. This chain's CDR3 is CASSFGQGNNEQFF. Written as DNA, the CDR3 is TGTGCCAGCAGTTTTGGTCAAGGGAACAATGAGCAGTTCTTC.

J is TRBJ2-7 and V is TRBV5-1; possible D gene TRBD2, 6 bases. Germline V gene sequence: CDR1 SGHRS, CDR2 YFSETQ. Between the trimmed V and J ends, which lost 4 bases and 4 bases, there was a span of 18 bases. This CDR3 is 15 amino acids long. CDR3 loop: CASSTLGDSLYEQYF. CDR3 bases: TGCGCCAGCAGCACCCTCGGGGACTCCCTTTACGAGCAGTACTTC.

This clonotype was observed once. A read error may account for a junction end that differs from germline. The chain carries TRBV30 and TRBJ2-7; 7 nucleotides line up with TRBD2. The CDR3 is 15 amino acids. Looked up from germline, CDR1 is GTSNPN and CDR2 is SVGIG (reference sequence). The CDR3 nucleotides are TGTGCCTGGAGCGTAGACCCTAGCGGATCCTACGAGCACTACTTC. Its translation: CAWSVDPSGSYEHYF.

V gene TRBV30 combines with J gene TRBJ2-1; a weak D match, TRBD1 (6 bases). Germline V lookup: CDR1 GTSNPN, CDR2 SVGIG (reference sequence). Trimming cost V 1 base and J 4 bases, with 14 bases left between them. The CDR3 is 15 residues long. The CDR3 coding sequence is TGTGCCTGGAGTGGAGGGACACTACAATACAATGAGCAGTTCTTC. This translates into CAWSGGTLQYNEQFF.

This clonotype was seen a handful of times. The V call is TRBV28, the J call TRBJ2-7; D assignment may be TRBD1 or TRBD2 (5 bases each). The V gene's germline CDR1 is MDHEN and CDR2 SYDVKM. The CDR3 extends over 15 amino acids. V shed 5 bases and J shed 2 bases, with 16 bases lying between them. The chain's CDR3 is CASSPTGTFTYEQYF. In DNA form, the CDR3 reads TGTGCCAGCAGTCCAACCGGGACCTTCACCTACGAGCAGTACTTC.

The rearrangement uses TRBV18 and TRBJ2-1; 11 bases agree with TRBD2. With V trimmed by 2 bases and J by 3 bases, 6 bases remained unmatched. The germline gives CDR1 KGHSH, CDR2 LQKENI. The CDR3 has 17 amino acids. CDR3 nucleotide sequence: TGTGCCAGCTCACCAGGGCCGACTAGCGGGATCTACAATGAGCAGTTCTTC. Encoded protein: CASSPGPTSGIYNEQFF. Full variable domain (remainder filled in from reference TRBV18 and TRBJ2-1): NAGVMQNPRHLVRRRGQEARLRCSPMKGHSHVYWYRQLPEEGLKFMVYLQKENIIDESGMPKERFSAEFPKEGPSILRIQQVVRGDSAAYFCASSPGPTSGIYNEQFFGPGTRLTVL.

This clonotype was recorded many times. This chain links TRBV12-3 or TRBV12-4 with TRBJ2-4; D is unresolved. This CDR3 has 15 residues. Trimming removed 5 bases at V and 0 bases at J, with 11 bases between. As DNA, the CDR3 is TGTGCCAGCAGTAGCAGTACTCTAGCCAAAAACATTCAGTACTTC. Translating it yields CASSSSTLAKNIQYF.

The rearrangement links TRBV20-1 to TRBJ1-2; D is possibly TRBD1 (6 bases). Germline CDR1 and CDR2: DFQATT and SNEGSKA (reference sequence). V was pared by 0 bases and J by 4 bases, with 15 bases between. The length of the CDR3 is 15 residues. CDR3 amino acids: CSARDLQGNPYGYTF. The CDR3 DNA follows: TGCAGTGCTAGAGATCTCCAGGGGAATCCCTATGGCTACACCTTC.

This clonotype came up many times. This rearrangement joins TRBV2 to TRBJ1-2; D is perhaps TRBD1 (5 bases). Between the trimmed V and J ends, which lost 2 bases and 5 bases, there was a span of 12 bases. The germline V gene encodes CDR1 SNHLY and CDR2 FYNNEI. The CDR3 is 14 amino acids. In DNA form, the CDR3 reads TGTGCCAGCAGTGAACGTGGGACCGAGTATGGCTACACCTTC. Protein: CASSERGTEYGYTF.

This clonotype was detected ten times or more. The genes are TRBV3-1 and TRBJ2-1; D remains unclear. In germline, CDR1 is LGHDT, CDR2 YNNKEL (reference sequence). Trimming left V 4 bases short and J 1 base short, with 14 bases between. The CDR3 spans 16 residues. Here the CDR3 reads CASSPTFTKSYNEQFF. The CDR3 DNA follows: TGTGCCAGCAGCCCCACCTTTACGAAATCCTACAATGAGCAGTTCTTC.

This clonotype has a handful of counts. The V gene is TRBV28, the J gene TRBJ2-1; 14 nucleotides line up with TRBD2. CDR3 length: 17 amino acids. Unmatched junction bases numbered 12, after V lost 6 bases and J lost 8 bases. Germline CDR1 MDHEN, CDR2 SYDVKM. The CDR3 nucleotides are TGTGCCAGCAGCTTTCCGGGACTAGCGGGAGCTATGTATGAGCAGTTCTTC. Its protein product is CASSFPGLAGAMYEQFF.

This clonotype was recorded many times. CDR3 DNA sequence: TGTGCCGGTACAGGGGGTAGTAATTCACCCCTCCACTTT. This encodes CAGTGGSNSPLHF. The V gene is TRBV30, the J gene TRBJ1-6, with 8 bases identical to TRBD1. CDR3 length: 13 residues. With V trimmed by 8 bases and J by 6 bases, 6 bases remained unmatched. The germline V gene encodes CDR1 GTSNPN and CDR2 SVGIG (reference sequence). The whole variable domain, filled in from reference TRBV30 and TRBJ1-6, reads SQTIHQWPATLVQPVGSPLSLECTVEGTSNPNLYWYRQAAGRGLQLLFYSVGIGQISSEVPQNLSASRPQDRQFILSSKKLLLSDSGFYLCAGTGGSNSPLHFGNGTRLTVT.

The table lists this clonotype with many counts. This chain uses TRBV10-3 with TRBJ1-2; D not certain. Trimming removed 6 bases from V and 0 bases from J, with 8 bases in between. The CDR3 is 13 residues long. Germline CDR1 reads ENHRY; CDR2 reads SYGVKD. CDR3 in amino acids: CAISGSANYGYTF. The CDR3 bases are TGTGCCATCAGCGGCTCTGCTAACTATGGCTACACCTTC.

The table lists this clonotype with many counts. The rearrangement links TRBV27 to TRBJ2-7, with 13 nucleotides matching TRBD2. The V gene's germline CDR1 is MNHEY and CDR2 SMNVEV (reference sequence). V shed 6 bases, J shed 4 bases, and the junction held 12 bases outside the gene matches. The CDR3 covers 17 residues. The chain's CDR3 is CASRPDRTSGRVYEQYF. CDR3 DNA: TGTGCCAGCAGGCCAGATCGGACTAGCGGGAGAGTTTACGAGCAGTACTTC.

This clonotype was observed at least ten times. The CDR3: CAWSVRDLRGTEAFF. DNA for the CDR3: TGTGCCTGGAGTGTACGGGACCTAAGAGGCACTGAAGCTTTCTTT. The chain joins TRBV30 to TRBJ1-1, with D perhaps TRBD1 (5 bases). Germline-derived CDR1 and CDR2 are GTSNPN and SVGIG (reference sequence). The CDR3 is 15 amino acids. Trimming removed 0 bases at V and 4 bases at J, with 15 bases between.

This clonotype appeared many times. The junction differs from germline at one of its ends, possibly a read error. The genes are TRBV10-3 and TRBJ1-6, with 9 positions matching TRBD1. Germline V lookup: CDR1 ENHRY, CDR2 SYGVKD. CDR3 length: 14 residues. CDR3 sequence: CAINEGQGGSPLHF. The CDR3 DNA follows: TGTGCCATCAATGAGGGACAGGGCGGCTCACCCCTCCACTTT.

This clonotype has only a few counts. The chain links TRBV7-9 to TRBJ1-5; D is uncertain. V shed 5 bases and J shed 1 base, with 6 bases lying between them. This CDR3 contains 13 residues. The V gene's germline CDR1 is SEHNR and CDR2 FQNEAQ (reference sequence). CDR3 DNA sequence: TGTGCCAGCAGCGGGATGAGCAATCAGCCCCAGCATTTT. Its translation is CASSGMSNQPQHF.